These 2 T cell receptor beta chains were all obtained from the same sample, sequenced in a study of T cell responses to AZD1222 COVID-19 vaccine. Clones were sequenced by immunoSEQ multiplex PCR, and TCRdb holds only the in-frame ones, with some missing. The sample lists about 110,000 clones; 85% to 95% were seen once. The specimen was peripheral blood, collected on day 0 of AZD1222 vaccination. These TCRs come from an adult in good health.

The V gene is TRBV10-3, the J gene TRBJ2-7; no clear D gene. Germline assignment: CDR1 ENHRY and CDR2 SYGVKD. V lost 2 bases and J lost 2, with 13 bases in between. This CDR3 is 15 amino acids long. The CDR3 nucleotides are TGTGCCATCAGTGAGGGTGTCTCTAGTCCCTACGAGCAGTACTTC. Translating it yields CAISEGVSSPYEQYF.

This clone appeared a single time. The gene calls are TRBV28 and TRBJ1-3; D is uncertain. The ends were cut back, 6 bases at V and 1 base at J, with 10 bases in the middle. Germline V gene data show CDR1 as MDHEN and CDR2 as SYDVKM. CDR3 length: 14 amino acids. The DNA of the CDR3 is TGTGCCAGCAGCGCGCCGAGGTCTGGAAACACCATATATTTT. Translated: CASSAPRSGNTIYF.